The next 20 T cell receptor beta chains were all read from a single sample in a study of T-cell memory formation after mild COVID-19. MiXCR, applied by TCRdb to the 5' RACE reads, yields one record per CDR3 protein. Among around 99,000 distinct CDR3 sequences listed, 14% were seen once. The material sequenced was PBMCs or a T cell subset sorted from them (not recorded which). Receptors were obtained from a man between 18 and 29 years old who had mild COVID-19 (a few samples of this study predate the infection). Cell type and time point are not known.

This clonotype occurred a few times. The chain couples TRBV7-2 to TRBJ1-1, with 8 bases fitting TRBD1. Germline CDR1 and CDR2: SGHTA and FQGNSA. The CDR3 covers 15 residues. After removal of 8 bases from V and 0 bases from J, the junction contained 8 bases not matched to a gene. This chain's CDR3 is CASPSDRGMNTEAFF. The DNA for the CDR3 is TGTGCCAGCCCATCTGACAGGGGCATGAACACTGAAGCTTTCTTT.

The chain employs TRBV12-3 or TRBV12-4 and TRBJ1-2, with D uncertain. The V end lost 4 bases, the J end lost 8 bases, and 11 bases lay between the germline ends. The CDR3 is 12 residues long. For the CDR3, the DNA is TGTGCCAGCAGTTCCGACGTAAGGGGCTACACCTTC. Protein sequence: CASSSDVRGYTF.

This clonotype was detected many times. CDR3 in DNA: TGTGCCAGCAGCGTAGTGGGGGAGCACGAGCAGTACGTC. Amino acids: CASSVVGEHEQYV. The J gene is TRBJ2-7, the V gene TRBV9, with D perhaps TRBD1 or TRBD2 (5 bases each). The CDR3 has 13 amino acids. Germline CDR1 is SGDLS and CDR2 is YYNGEE. Trimming took off 0 bases at V and 5 bases at J, with 9 bases between the two ends.

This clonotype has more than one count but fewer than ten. The CDR3, as DNA: TGCGCCAGCAGTGTTAACAGGGACAATGAGCAGTTCTTC. Residues: CASSVNRDNEQFF. The chain joins TRBV10-2 to TRBJ2-1, with TRBD1 as a possible D gene (6 bases). CDR1 is WSHSY and CDR2 is SAAADI in the germline V gene. Trimming removed 4 bases from V and 5 bases from J, with 9 bases in between. The CDR3 covers 13 residues.

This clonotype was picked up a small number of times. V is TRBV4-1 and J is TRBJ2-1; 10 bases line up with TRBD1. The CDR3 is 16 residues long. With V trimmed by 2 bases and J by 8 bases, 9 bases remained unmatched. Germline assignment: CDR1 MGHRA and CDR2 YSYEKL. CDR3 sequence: CASSQFRDRGDDEQFF. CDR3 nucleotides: TGCGCCAGCAGCCAATTCCGGGACAGGGGAGACGATGAGCAGTTCTTC.

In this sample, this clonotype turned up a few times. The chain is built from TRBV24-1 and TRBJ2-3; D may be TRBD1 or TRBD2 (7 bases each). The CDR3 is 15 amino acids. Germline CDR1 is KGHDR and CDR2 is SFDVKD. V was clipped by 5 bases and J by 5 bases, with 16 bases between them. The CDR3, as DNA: TGTGCCACCAGTGCTGTCAGGGGGGGGCAAGATACGCAGTATTTT. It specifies CATSAVRGGQDTQYF.

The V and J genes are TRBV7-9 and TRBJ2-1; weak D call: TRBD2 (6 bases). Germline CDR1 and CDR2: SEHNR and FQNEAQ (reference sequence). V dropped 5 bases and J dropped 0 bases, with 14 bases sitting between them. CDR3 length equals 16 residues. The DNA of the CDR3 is TGTGCCAGCAGCCCGATGGGGGGAAGCTCCTACAATGAGCAGTTCTTC. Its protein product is CASSPMGGSSYNEQFF.

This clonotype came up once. The CDR3 DNA follows: TGTGCCAGTAGTATAGGTCCCCTCGGGCTCTACACCTTC. Residues: CASSIGPLGLYTF. V gene TRBV19 combines with J gene TRBJ1-2; D not resolved. The CDR3 has 13 amino acids. Germline CDR1 reads LNHDA; CDR2 reads SQIVND (reference sequence). The V end was cut by 1 base, the J end by 10 bases, with 13 bases between.

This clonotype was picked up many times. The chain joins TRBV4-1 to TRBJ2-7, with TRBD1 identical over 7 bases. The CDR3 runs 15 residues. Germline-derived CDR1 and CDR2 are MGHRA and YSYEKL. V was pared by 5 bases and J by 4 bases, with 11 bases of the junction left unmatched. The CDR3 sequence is CASSSADRTFYEQYF. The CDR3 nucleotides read TGCGCCAGCAGCTCGGCGGACAGGACGTTTTACGAGCAGTACTTC.

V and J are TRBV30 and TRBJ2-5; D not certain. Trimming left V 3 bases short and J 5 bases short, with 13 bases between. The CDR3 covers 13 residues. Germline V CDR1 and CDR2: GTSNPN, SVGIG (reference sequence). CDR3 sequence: CAWSGSLRETQYF. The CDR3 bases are TGTGCCTGGAGCGGGTCTCTTCGGGAGACCCAGTACTTC.

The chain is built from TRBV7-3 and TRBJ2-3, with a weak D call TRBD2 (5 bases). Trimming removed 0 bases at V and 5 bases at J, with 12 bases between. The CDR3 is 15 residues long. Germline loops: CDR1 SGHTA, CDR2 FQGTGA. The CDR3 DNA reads TGTGCCAGCAGCTTAACAGGGAGTGGAATAGATACGCAGTATTTT. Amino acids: CASSLTGSGIDTQYF.

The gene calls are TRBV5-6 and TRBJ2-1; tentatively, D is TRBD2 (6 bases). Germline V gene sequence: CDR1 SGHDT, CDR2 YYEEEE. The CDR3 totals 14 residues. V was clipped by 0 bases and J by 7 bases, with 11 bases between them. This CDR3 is CASSLAGSGNEQFF. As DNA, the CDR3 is TGTGCCAGCAGCTTGGCCGGTAGCGGAAATGAGCAGTTCTTC.

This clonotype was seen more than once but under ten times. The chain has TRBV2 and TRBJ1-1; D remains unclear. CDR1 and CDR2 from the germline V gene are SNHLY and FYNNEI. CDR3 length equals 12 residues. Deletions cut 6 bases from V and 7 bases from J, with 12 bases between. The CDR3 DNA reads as TGTGCCAGCAGATTCGGACGGGTTGAAGCTTTCTTT. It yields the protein CASRFGRVEAFF.

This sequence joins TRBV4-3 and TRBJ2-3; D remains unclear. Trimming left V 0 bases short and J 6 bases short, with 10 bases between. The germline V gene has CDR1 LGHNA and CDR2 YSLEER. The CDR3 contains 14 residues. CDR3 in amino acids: CASSQDGSGDTQYF. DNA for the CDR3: TGCGCCAGCAGCCAAGATGGATCAGGCGATACGCAGTATTTT.

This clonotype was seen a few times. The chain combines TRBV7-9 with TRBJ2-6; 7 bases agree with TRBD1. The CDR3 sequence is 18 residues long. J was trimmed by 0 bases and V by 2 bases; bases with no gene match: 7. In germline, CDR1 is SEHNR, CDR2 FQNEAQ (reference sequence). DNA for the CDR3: TGTGCCAGCAGCTTATTCGGGACAGAGCTCTCTGGGGCCAACGTCCTGACTTTC. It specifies CASSLFGTELSGANVLTF.

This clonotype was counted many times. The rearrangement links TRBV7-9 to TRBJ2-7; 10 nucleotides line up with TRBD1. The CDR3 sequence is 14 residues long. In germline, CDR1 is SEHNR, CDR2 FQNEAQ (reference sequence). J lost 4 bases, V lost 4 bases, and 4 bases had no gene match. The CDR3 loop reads CASSSRDRGYEQYF. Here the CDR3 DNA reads TGTGCCAGCAGCTCCCGGGACAGGGGTTACGAGCAGTACTTC.

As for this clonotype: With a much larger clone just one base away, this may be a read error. The CDR3 nucleotides read TGTGCCACCACCCACGGGACGACGCGATACAATGAGCAGTTCTTC. Protein product: CATTHGTTRYNEQFF. The J gene is TRBJ2-1, the V gene TRBV11-2; D may be TRBD1 or TRBD2 (5 bases each). V was cut by 10 bases and J by 4 bases, with 20 bases left in between. Germline CDR1 and CDR2: SGHAT and FQNNGV. The CDR3 loop spans 15 amino acids.

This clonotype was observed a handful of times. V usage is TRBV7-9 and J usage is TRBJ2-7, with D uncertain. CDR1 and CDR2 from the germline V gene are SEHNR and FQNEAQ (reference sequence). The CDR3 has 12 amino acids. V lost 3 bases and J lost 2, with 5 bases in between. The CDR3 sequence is CASSFGPYEQYF. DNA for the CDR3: TGTGCCAGCAGCTTCGGCCCCTACGAGCAGTACTTC.

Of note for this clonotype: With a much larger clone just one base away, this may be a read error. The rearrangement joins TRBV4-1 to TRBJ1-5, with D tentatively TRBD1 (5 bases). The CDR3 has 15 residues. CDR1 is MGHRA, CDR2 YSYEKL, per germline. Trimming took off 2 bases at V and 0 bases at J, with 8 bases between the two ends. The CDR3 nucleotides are TGCGCCAGCAGCCAACGGGACGTTAGCAATCAGCCCCAGCATTTT. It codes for CASSQRDVSNQPQHF.

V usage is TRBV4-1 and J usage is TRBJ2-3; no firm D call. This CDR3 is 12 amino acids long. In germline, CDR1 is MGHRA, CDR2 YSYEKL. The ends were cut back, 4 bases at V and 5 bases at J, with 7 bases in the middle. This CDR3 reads CASSPELDTQYF. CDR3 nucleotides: TGCGCCAGCAGCCCAGAATTAGATACGCAGTATTTT.